Listed below are T cell receptor beta chains from one sample, sequenced in a study of T-cell memory formation after mild COVID-19. TCRdb called the 5' RACE reads again in MiXCR, with one record for every CDR3 protein. The table lists fewer than 450,000 distinct CDR3 sequences, around 24% of them singletons. The source material was PBMCs or a T cell subset sorted from them (not recorded which). The source is an adult woman who had mild COVID-19 (a few samples of this study predate the infection). Cell type and time point are not known. CDR3s include the opening cysteine and the closing phenylalanine or tryptophan. The D gene is left open where the match is weak. Clone size is not always given. Where it is, it says once, few, many or a class for expanded clones.

J	size	length	V	D	DNA	CDR3
TRBJ2-4	-	17	TRBV7-9	TRBD1	TGTGCCAGCAGCTTCTCCGGGACAGGGGTTGCCAAAAACATTCAGTACTTC	CASSFSGTGVAKNIQYF
TRBJ2-2	-	15	TRBV28	-	TGTGCCAGCAGCTCGCAAGGCCCGAGCACCGGGGAGCTGTTTTTT	CASSSQGPSTGELFF
TRBJ2-7	few	13	TRBV2	-	TGTGCCAGCAGTGAGGGCCCTCGTGGCGAGCAGTACTTC	CASSEGPRGEQYF
TRBJ1-2	few	20	TRBV7-6	TRBD1	TGTGCCAGCAGCTTAGCGCTGGACAGGCCGCGGTCCCCAGATGACTATGGCTACACCTTC	CASSLALDRPRSPDDYGYTF
TRBJ1-2	-	14	TRBV5-1	-	TGCGCCAGCAGCTTGGAAGGGACACCCTATGGCTACACCTTC	CASSLEGTPYGYTF
TRBJ2-6	few	16	TRBV6-5	-	TGTGCCAGCAGTTATTCCGGGAGCTCTGGGGCCAACGTCCTGACTTTC	CASSYSGSSGANVLTF
TRBJ2-1	few	16	TRBV5-1	-	TGCGCCAGCAGCTGGGGGGCTAGCGATACCTACAATGAGCAGTTCTTC	CASSWGASDTYNEQFF
TRBJ2-7	-	15	TRBV20-1	TRBD2	TGCAGTGCTAGAGGCCCTAGCGGGACGGTCTACGAGCAGTACTTC	CSARGPSGTVYEQYF
TRBJ2-2	few	15	TRBV11-2	-	TGTGCCAGCAGCCCGCGGGTCGGGAAGTCCGGGGAGCTGTTTTTT	CASSPRVGKSGELFF
TRBJ1-5	once	14	TRBV2	-	TGTGCCAGCAGAGGGACCAAGGGGAATCAGCCCCAGCATTTT	CASRGTKGNQPQHF
TRBJ2-4	-	19	TRBV20-1	TRBD2	TGCAGTGCTAGAGATGCCCGGGGACGCACAGAGCGGGGGACTCGGATTCAGTACTTC	CSARDARGRTERGTRIQYF
TRBJ2-2	-	11	TRBV29-1	-	TGCAGCGTTGGTTCGGTCGGGGAGCTGTTTTTT	CSVGSVGELFF
TRBJ2-1	-	15	TRBV20-1	-	TGCAGTGCTAGCGGGGGAGACAGGCCCTACAATGAGCAGTTCTTC	CSASGGDRPYNEQFF
TRBJ1-6	-	15	TRBV4-1	TRBD1	TGCGCCAGCAGCCCTCGACAGGGGTTAGGTTCACCCCTCCACTTT	CASSPRQGLGSPLHF
TRBJ1-2	-	16	TRBV14	TRBD1	TGTGCCAGCAGCCACCGTCCGGGACAGGGCGACTATGGCTACACCTTC	CASSHRPGQGDYGYTF
TRBJ2-1	-	16	TRBV6-5	-	TGTGCCAGCAGTTACCATCCCCAGGGCCGGAACAATGAGCAGTTCTTC	CASSYHPQGRNNEQFF
TRBJ2-1	-	15	TRBV29-1	TRBD2	TGCAGCGTTGAAGGAAGTAGCGGGAGTTACAATGAGCAGTTCTTC	CSVEGSSGSYNEQFF
TRBJ1-1	few	14	TRBV12-5	-	TGTGCTAGTGGTGGGCTGGGGGTGGTCACTGAAGCTTTCTTT	CASGGLGVVTEAFF
TRBJ1-6	few	14	TRBV6-6	TRBD1	TGTGCCAGCAGGGGGACAGGCCCTAGTTCACCCCTCCACTTT	CASRGTGPSSPLHF
TRBJ1-2	once	13	TRBV12-3/TRBV12-4	-	TGTGCCAGCAGTTCGCGGACAGAGGGGAGCTACACCTTC	CASSSRTEGSYTF
TRBJ2-3	once	14	TRBV5-1	-	TGCGCCAGCACCCCATCAGGGAGCACAGATACGCAGTATTTT	CASTPSGSTDTQYF
TRBJ1-3	few	15	TRBV7-9	-	TGTGCCAGCAGCTTATTCGGGGGGCCCGGAAACACCATATATTTT	CASSLFGGPGNTIYF
TRBJ1-1	-	15	TRBV7-2	TRBD1	TGTGCCAGCAGCTATGACAGGGGGGCCGGCACTGAAGCTTTCTTT	CASSYDRGAGTEAFF
TRBJ2-1	-	17	TRBV11-1	TRBD2	TGTGCCAGCAGCTTACGGAGCGGGAGGGCCGCCTACAATGAGCAGTTCTTC	CASSLRSGRAAYNEQFF
TRBJ2-3	few	15	TRBV7-8	-	TGTGCCAGCAGCTCATTAGGCCCGGCACCGGATACGCAGTATTTT	CASSSLGPAPDTQYF
TRBJ2-1	-	12	TRBV27	-	TGTGCCAGCAGCATGTGGGGGGATGAGCAGTTCTTC	CASSMWGDEQFF
TRBJ1-4	-	17	TRBV15	-	TGTGCCACCAGCAGAGACGTCAGGACAGCAACTAATGAAAAACTGTTTTTT	CATSRDVRTATNEKLFF
TRBJ2-7	few	13	TRBV29-1	-	TGCAGCGTTGGGAAAATGGACGGCTACGAGCAGTACTTC	CSVGKMDGYEQYF
TRBJ2-7	few	15	TRBV7-9	TRBD2	TGTGCCAGCAGCTGGATAGCGGGGAACTCCTACGAGCAGTACTTC	CASSWIAGNSYEQYF
TRBJ2-5	-	13	TRBV7-2	-	TGTGCCAGCAGCTTCGCCCTGGGGGAGACCCAGTACTTC	CASSFALGETQYF
TRBJ2-7	few	12	TRBV10-3	-	TGTGCCATCAGTGAACAGGCCTACGAGCAGTACTTC	CAISEQAYEQYF
TRBJ2-3	many	16	TRBV9	TRBD1	TGTGCCAGCAGCGTCGCCGCGACAGGGGTTGTGGATACGCAGTATTTT	CASSVAATGVVDTQYF
TRBJ2-5	few	16	TRBV9	TRBD2	TGTGCCAGCAGCGTAGGGGCGACTAGCGGGAAAGAGACCCAGTACTTC	CASSVGATSGKETQYF
TRBJ1-5	-	17	TRBV6-2/TRBV6-3	-	TGTGCCAGCAGCTCCAGGGTTTCTTGGGCTAGCAATCAGCCCCAGCATTTT	CASSSRVSWASNQPQHF
TRBJ2-5	-	15	TRBV12-3/TRBV12-4	-	TGTGCCAGCAGCCCCGGAGGGGGGCCAGAAGAGACCCAGTACTTC	CASSPGGGPEETQYF
TRBJ1-2	many	14	TRBV7-2	-	TGTGCCAGCAGCTTATTGGAAGGTGTCTATGGCTACACCTTC	CASSLLEGVYGYTF